This T cell receptor beta chain was sequenced during a study of blood T cell repertoires in COVID-19. The wider study: PBMCs, B-cell-depleted T cells, or T cells were the source of the cDNA or gDNA that made up the material.

How the authors handled the data: How many nucleated cells were present was estimated from reference gene primer amplification. Only in-frame clones appear in the TCRdb table, and some are missing; sequencing was by immunoSEQ multiplex PCR. D and trimming were read from the DNA, whereas the V and J calls and clone size are those reported in that table. The sample holds some 370,000 clones, approximately 87% seen once. Seattle enrolled patients during active infection and tracked them longitudinally. V was pared by 3 bases and J by 2 bases, with 13 bases between. The CDR3 loop spans 16 amino acids. Germline V CDR1 and CDR2: KGHSH, LQKENI.

The TCR sequence derives from a woman aged 25-40 years with COVID-19, enrolled during active disease. Sequenced: peripheral blood. V usage is TRBV18 and J usage is TRBJ2-2, with D tentatively TRBD2 (5 bases). For the CDR3, the DNA is TGTGCCAGCTCACCCCGGGAAGGGCGTAACACCGGGGAGCTGTTTTTT. Protein: CASSPREGRNTGELFF.